The clone carrying this T cell receptor (beta chain) was seen more than once but under ten times. The antigen remains unidentified. The CDR3 loop spans 14 amino acids. Germline V gene sequence: CDR1 MDHEN, CDR2 SYDVKM. Trimming stripped 9 bases from V and 9 bases from J, with 21 bases between. This sample was taken from a study of cytomegalovirus exposure and HLA in healthy donors. The overall study: A data release that came early held some 79 million unique TCRs from HLA-typed donors. The study's findings and limits: Cytomegalovirus status was reportedly diagnosed by the classifier with high sensitivity and specificity.

Use of 60 Vbeta and 13 Jbeta primers characterized the PCR. Libraries were prepared by immunoSEQ multiplex PCR; TCRdb keeps only in-frame clonotypes and omits some of them. The sample contains about 200,000 clones, roughly 13% of which appear only once. The chain is built from TRBV28 and TRBJ1-5; D is ambiguous. The sequence was obtained from a man over 45 in good health and CMV-seropositive. Sample: PBMCs. CDR3 loop: CASTLLGLQMPQHF. CDR3 sequence (DNA): TGTGCCAGTACTCTACTAGGACTGCAGATGCCCCAGCATTTT.